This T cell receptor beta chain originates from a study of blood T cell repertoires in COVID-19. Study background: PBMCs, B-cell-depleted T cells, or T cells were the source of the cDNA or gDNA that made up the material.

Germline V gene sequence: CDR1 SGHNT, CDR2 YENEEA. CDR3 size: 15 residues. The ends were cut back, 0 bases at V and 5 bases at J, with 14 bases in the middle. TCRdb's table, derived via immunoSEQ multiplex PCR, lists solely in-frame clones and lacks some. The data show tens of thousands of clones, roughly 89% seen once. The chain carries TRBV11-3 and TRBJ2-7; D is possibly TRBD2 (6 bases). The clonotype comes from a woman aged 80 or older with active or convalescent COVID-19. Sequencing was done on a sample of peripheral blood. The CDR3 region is CASSLDGRGWNEQYF. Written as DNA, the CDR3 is TGTGCCAGCAGCTTAGACGGACGGGGGTGGAACGAGCAGTACTTC.